The next 10 T cell receptor beta chains were all read from a single sample in a study of shared clonotypes between healthy human individuals. Sequenced by immunoSEQ multiplex PCR; TCRdb stores in-frame clones only, minus some. This table holds 2 million to 2.5 million clones, 80% to 95% found once. The sample comprised naive CD4+ T cells from PBMCs. Subset indicated: CD45RA+ positively selected. The source of these receptors is a man aged 18-30 years in good health. Some clones in this sample may be carry-over from other donors' samples.

The V call is TRBV20-1, the J call TRBJ2-1; D is unresolved. Germline CDR1 is DFQATT and CDR2 is SNEGSKA (reference sequence). The CDR3 covers 8 residues. In DNA, the CDR3 is TGCAGGTCGGGTGAGCAGTTCTTC. Residues: CRSGEQFF.

As to this clone: Distinct nucleotide sequences in the sample also encode this CDR3. The rearrangement uses TRBV19 and TRBJ1-5; TRBD1 is a possible D gene (5 bases). Germline V lookup: CDR1 LNHDA, CDR2 SQIVND (reference sequence). Trimming left V 3 bases short and J 1 base short, with 10 bases between. The CDR3 length is 15 residues. CDR3 loop: CASSIQGISNQPQHF. Here the CDR3 DNA reads TGTGCCAGTAGTATTCAGGGAATAAGCAATCAGCCCCAGCATTTT.

This clone was picked up a small number of times. This rearrangement joins TRBV2 to TRBJ1-4, with D uncertain. The CDR3 is 11 amino acids. Germline CDR1 reads SNHLY; CDR2 reads FYNNEI. Trimming pared 3 bases from V and 8 bases from J, leaving 4 bases between. Here the CDR3 DNA reads TGTGCCAGCAGTGATTGGGAAAAACTGTTTTTT. The encoded protein is CASSDWEKLFF.

The rearrangement links TRBV6-1 to TRBJ2-1, with TRBD2 matching over 8 bases. CDR3 length: 16 amino acids. The germline CDR1 and CDR2 sequences are MNHNS and SASEGT. V shed 3 bases, J shed 0 bases, and the junction held 4 bases outside the gene matches. The chain's CDR3 is CASSDVGRASYNEQFF. Written as DNA, the CDR3 is TGTGCCAGCAGTGATGTCGGGAGGGCCTCCTACAATGAGCAGTTCTTC.

This sequence joins TRBV28 and TRBJ1-1; D gene unclear. The ends were cut back, 5 bases at V and 8 bases at J, with 12 bases in the middle. The V gene's germline CDR1 is MDHEN and CDR2 SYDVKM. The CDR3 length is 12 residues. The CDR3 nucleotides read TGTGCCAGCAGTACCACCAAGCCAGAAGCTTTCTTT. Protein: CASSTTKPEAFF.

This chain connects TRBV30 to TRBJ1-1; D not resolved. V was cut by 3 bases and J by 7 bases, with 6 bases left in between. Germline CDR1 and CDR2: GTSNPN and SVGIG (reference sequence). This CDR3 contains 10 residues. The CDR3 DNA is TGTGCCTGGAGGGAAGTTGAAGCTTTCTTT. Amino acids: CAWREVEAFF. The full variable domain, rest sourced from reference TRBV30 and TRBJ1-1, is SQTIHQWPATLVQPVGSPLSLECTVEGTSNPNLYWYRQAAGRGLQLLFYSVGIGQISSEVPQNLSASRPQDRQFILSSKKLLLSDSGFYLCAWREVEAFFGQGTRLTVV.

This chain connects TRBV28 to TRBJ2-1; 7 nucleotides agree with TRBD2. The trim removed 1 base at V and 1 base at J, leaving 16 bases unmatched. This CDR3 comprises 20 residues. CDR1 MDHEN and CDR2 SYDVKM come from the germline V gene. The CDR3 region has the DNA TGTGCCAGCAGTTTATTAGGATATCCGGGGGGAGTGAGTTCCTACAATGAGCAGTTCTTC. Protein sequence: CASSLLGYPGGVSSYNEQFF.

The gene calls are TRBV5-6 and TRBJ2-1; unclear D gene. The CDR3 is 15 amino acids. Trimming took 1 base from V and 5 from J, leaving 13 bases between them. Germline CDR1 SGHDT, CDR2 YYEEEE. The CDR3 spells CASSLNPGAHNEQFF. The CDR3 DNA reads TGTGCCAGCAGCTTGAATCCGGGTGCCCACAATGAGCAGTTCTTC. Variable domain in full (rest from reference TRBV5-6 and TRBJ2-1): DAGVTQSPTHLIKTRGQQVTLRCSPKSGHDTVSWYQQALGQGPQFIFQYYEEEERQRGNFPDRFSGHQFPNYSSELNVNALLLGDSALYLCASSLNPGAHNEQFFGPGTRLTVL.

The chain is built from TRBV5-6 and TRBJ1-3; D may be TRBD1 (5 bases). Per the germline V gene, CDR1 is SGHDT and CDR2 is YYEEEE. V was clipped by 0 bases and J by 0 bases, with 13 bases between them. The CDR3 has 17 amino acids. The CDR3 sequence is CASSLAPGPYSGNTIYF. CDR3 coding DNA: TGTGCCAGCAGCTTGGCCCCGGGGCCCTACTCTGGAAACACCATATATTTT.

V is TRBV19 and J is TRBJ1-1; 9 nucleotides align to TRBD1. CDR3 length equals 15 residues. Germline V CDR1 and CDR2: LNHDA, SQIVND (reference sequence). V was clipped by 4 bases and J by 11 bases; unmatched bases: 14. CDR3 residues: CASSRGTGSSPGAFF. The CDR3 bases are TGTGCCAGTAGTAGAGGGACAGGGTCCTCTCCCGGGGCTTTCTTT.